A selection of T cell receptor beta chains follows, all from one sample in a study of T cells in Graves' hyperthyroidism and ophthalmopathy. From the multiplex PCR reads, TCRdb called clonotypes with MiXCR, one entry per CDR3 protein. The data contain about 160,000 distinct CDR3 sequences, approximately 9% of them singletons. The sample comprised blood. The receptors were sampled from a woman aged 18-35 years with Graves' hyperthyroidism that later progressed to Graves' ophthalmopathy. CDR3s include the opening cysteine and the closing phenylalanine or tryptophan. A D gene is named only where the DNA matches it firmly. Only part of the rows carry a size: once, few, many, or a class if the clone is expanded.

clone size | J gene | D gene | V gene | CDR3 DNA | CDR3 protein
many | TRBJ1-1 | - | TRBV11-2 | TGTGCCAGCAGCCTATACCCCACAGGAGACACTGAAGCTTTCTTT | CASSLYPTGDTEAFF
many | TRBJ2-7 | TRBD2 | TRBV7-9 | TGTGCCAGCAGCTTATGGGGGGGCGAGCAGTACTTC | CASSLWGGEQYF
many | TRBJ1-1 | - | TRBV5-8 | TGTGCCAGCAGCTTGGAGCCAGGGCACACTGAAGCTTTCTTT | CASSLEPGHTEAFF
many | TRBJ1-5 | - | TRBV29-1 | TGCAGCGCCCAGGAGTATAGCAATCAGCCCCAGCATTTT | CSAQEYSNQPQHF
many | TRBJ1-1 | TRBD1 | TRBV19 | TGTGCCAGTACCATACAGGGGGCGATTGAAGTCACTGAAGCTTTCTTT | CASTIQGAIEVTEAFF
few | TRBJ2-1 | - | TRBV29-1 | TGCAGCGTTCGAGAAGGCTTGGATGAGCAGTTCTTC | CSVREGLDEQFF
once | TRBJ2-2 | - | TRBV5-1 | TGCGCCAGCAGCCCTGAGGTGGGCACCGGGGAGCTGTTTTTT | CASSPEVGTGELFF
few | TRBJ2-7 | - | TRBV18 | TGTGCCAGCTCACCTAAGTACGTCTCTCGGGAGTTACTATCCTACGAGCAGTACTTC | CASSPKYVSRELLSYEQYF
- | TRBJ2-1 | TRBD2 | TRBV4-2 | TGTGCCAGCAGCCAAGTAGTCCTGCGGGAGGGTTCCTACAATGAGCAGTTCTTC | CASSQVVLREGSYNEQFF
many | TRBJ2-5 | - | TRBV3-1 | TGTGCCAGCAGCCAAGATCCCGGGCAGACGAAGACCCAGTACTTC | CASSQDPGQTKTQYF
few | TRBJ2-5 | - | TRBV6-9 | TGTGCCAGCAATTCGGGACGGAGAGTGGGGGAGACCCAGTACTTC | CASNSGRRVGETQYF
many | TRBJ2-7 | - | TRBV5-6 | TGTGCCAGCAGCTCCAACGGGCCAGTGCAGTACTTC | CASSSNGPVQYF
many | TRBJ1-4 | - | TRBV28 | TGTGCCAGCAGTTCCGGGGGAAATGAAAAACTGTTTTTT | CASSSGGNEKLFF
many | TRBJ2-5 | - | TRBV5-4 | TGTGCCAGCAGCTTGGGACCTACAGGTCCGCAAGAGACCCAGTACTTC | CASSLGPTGPQETQYF
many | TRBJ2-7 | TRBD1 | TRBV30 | TGTGCCTGGAGTGACTCCGGGACAGGGAACGAGCAGTACTTC | CAWSDSGTGNEQYF
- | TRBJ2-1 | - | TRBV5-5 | TGTGCCAGCAGCTTGACTAGCCATGAGCAGTTCTTC | CASSLTSHEQFF
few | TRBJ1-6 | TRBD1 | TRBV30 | TGTGGCTGGGCGGGACAGTATAATTCACCCCTCCACTTT | CGWAGQYNSPLHF
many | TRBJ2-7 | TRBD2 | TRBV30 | TGTGCCTGGAGTGTAGGGGCGGGAGTCGAGCAGTACTTC | CAWSVGAGVEQYF
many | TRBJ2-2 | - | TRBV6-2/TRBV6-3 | TGTGCCACCAGAGATCAGGTCGGGGAGCTGTTTTTT | CATRDQVGELFF
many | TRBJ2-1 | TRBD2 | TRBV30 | TGTGCCTGGAACTTGTTAGTAGCGGGAGGGTACAATGAGCAGTTCTTC | CAWNLLVAGGYNEQFF
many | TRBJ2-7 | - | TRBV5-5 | TGTGCCAGCAGCTTGATCCTCTCTTCCTCTCCTGGGCGGTACTTC | CASSLILSSSPGRYF
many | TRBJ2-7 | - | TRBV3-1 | TGTGCCAGCAGCCAAACCTTACTAGCAACCTACGAGCAGTACTTC | CASSQTLLATYEQYF
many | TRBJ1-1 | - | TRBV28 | TGTGCCAGCAGTTTATTCGTTCTGGGCGGGACTGAAGCTTTCTTT | CASSLFVLGGTEAFF
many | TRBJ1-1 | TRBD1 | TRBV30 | TGTGCCTGGGATTTCGGACAGGGAGTCTCCGGCTACACTGAAGCTTTCTTT | CAWDFGQGVSGYTEAFF
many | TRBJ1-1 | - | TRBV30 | TGTGCCTGGAGTGTAAAGAACACTGAAGCTTTCTTT | CAWSVKNTEAFF
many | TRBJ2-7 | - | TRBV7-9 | TGTGCCAGCAGCCTCCCCGGGACTGATCCTTCCGAGCAGTACTTC | CASSLPGTDPSEQYF
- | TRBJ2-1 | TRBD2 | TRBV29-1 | TGCAGCGTTCGCTGGCGGGGGGGCACAAACAATGAGCAGTTCTTC | CSVRWRGGTNNEQFF
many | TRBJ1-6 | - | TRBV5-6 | TGTGCCAGCAGCCCCGGGGCAGGCTTAGGTTCACCCCTCCACTTT | CASSPGAGLGSPLHF
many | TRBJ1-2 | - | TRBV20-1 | TGCAGTGCTAGAGAAATGGATGTCGGCTACACCTTC | CSAREMDVGYTF
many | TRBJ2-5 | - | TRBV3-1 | TGTGCCAGCAGCTCCAGGGGACGAGAGACCCAGTACTTC | CASSSRGRETQYF
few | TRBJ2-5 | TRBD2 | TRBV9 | TGTGCCAGCAGTTCGGGACTAACGGAGACCCAGTACTTC | CASSSGLTETQYF
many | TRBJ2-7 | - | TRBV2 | TGTGCCAGCAGTGAAGCACCCGGGACAAGCTACGAGCAGTACTTC | CASSEAPGTSYEQYF
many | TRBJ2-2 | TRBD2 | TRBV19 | TGTGCCAGTAGTGGACTAGCGGATCTCACCGGGGAGCTGTTTTTT | CASSGLADLTGELFF
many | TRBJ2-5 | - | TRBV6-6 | TGTGCCAGCAGTTACCAAAGGGGAGGGGGGAAGGAGACCCAGTACTTC | CASSYQRGGGKETQYF
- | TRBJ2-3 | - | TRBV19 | TGTGCCAGTAGTATGACTAGAAAGTTGAATACGCAGTATTTT | CASSMTRKLNTQYF
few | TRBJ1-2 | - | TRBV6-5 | TGTGCCAGCAGTTACTCACAGGGACATGGCTACACCTTC | CASSYSQGHGYTF
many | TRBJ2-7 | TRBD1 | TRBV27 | TGTGCCAGCAGTTATAGGAGGGGACAGGGGACCTACGAGCAGTACTTC | CASSYRRGQGTYEQYF
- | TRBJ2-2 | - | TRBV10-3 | TGTGCCATCAGTGGAGACACCGGGGAGCTGTTTTTT | CAISGDTGELFF
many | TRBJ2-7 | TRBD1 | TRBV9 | TGTGCCAGCAGCGTCTCGGGACAGTACGAGCAGTACTTC | CASSVSGQYEQYF
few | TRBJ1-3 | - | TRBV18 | TGTGCCAGCTCACCACGGTTCGACTCTGGAAACACCATATATTTT | CASSPRFDSGNTIYF
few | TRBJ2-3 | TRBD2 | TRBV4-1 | TGCGCCAGCAGTCTGGCGGGGGGGGGCGATACGCAGTATTTT | CASSLAGGGDTQYF
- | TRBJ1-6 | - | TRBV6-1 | TGTGCCAGCAGTACAGGGACTTATAATTCACCCCTCCACTTT | CASSTGTYNSPLHF